This T cell receptor beta chain is drawn from a study of T cells in Graves' hyperthyroidism and ophthalmopathy (dated by TCRdb to between 2018 and 2020). With respect to the entire study: Peripheral blood samples were taken at the time of initial diagnosis, prior to any treatment. An independent validation cohort of around 19 hyperthyroidism patients and approximately 16 patients who later progressed to ophthalmopathy tested prospective prediction of ophthalmopathy. To identify distinguishing TCR V-J signatures, a discovery cohort of around 100 patients was used, comprising 40 to 45 with Graves' ophthalmopathy and 55 to 65 with stable Graves' hyperthyroidism. TCR Vbeta CDR3 sequencing of roughly 140 peripheral blood samples (roughly 41 ophthalmopathy, 70 to 85 hyperthyroidism and around 17 progressor patients) is reported in the paper. The approximately 90 discovery patients were divided at random into training and test sets in a 7:3 ratio. Following sampling, methimazole starting at 30 mg daily was given to hyperthyroidism patients, and high-dose intravenous methylprednisolone was given to ophthalmopathy patients. In about 6 Graves' hyperthyroidism patients, the study also compared T-cell repertoires from thyroid tissue with T-cell repertoires from blood. Study-wide findings and limitations: Sample size was not statistically predetermined, and investigators were not blinded to group allocation. In cross-validation, a model built on a 13 V-J signature told ophthalmopathy apart from stable hyperthyroidism with over 85% sensitivity and roughly 83% specificity, and in testing the same model reached 80%/75%. Most expanded thyroid clonotypes (frequency above 0.001) were also detected in blood, a finding suggesting that blood repertoires may reflect thyroid immune responses. In validation, the model predicted progression to ophthalmopathy with around 71% sensitivity and around 72% specificity, a median of around 6.6 months before onset.

TCR beta CDR3 regions were amplified from RNA transcripts. The TCR CDR3 was subjected to a first round of RT-PCR using the HTBI primer set and the Qiagen OneStep RT-PCR kit. The libraries were constructed in a second round of multiplex PCR and then size-selected and purified. The libraries were sequenced on an Illumina HiSeq2000 using paired-end 100 bp reads. Concerning the study's data processing: SOAPnuke was used to process the raw data, with reads discarded if the reads contained adapters or uncalled bases, had a mean Phred below 15, or lacked an exact constant-primer or identifier match. High-quality paired reads were merged using COPE v1.2.5, and each unique nucleotide sequence was defined as a clonotype. MiTCR v1.1 was used to align clonotypes to the IMGT TRBV, TRBD and TRBJ reference segments. The analysis was restricted to V-J combinations with a frequency above 0.0001, which together covered 99.2% of the repertoires. A TCS score was defined as the ratio between F50 (clonal expansion) and ExV (chaos), using BLOSUM62-based TCRdist between CDR3 peptides within each V-J. Welch's t-statistics and random forest reduced approximately 520 V-J features to about 12, which were used in a naive Bayes classifier (R e1071). TCRdb passed the public sequencing reads through fastp at Q25 and MiXCR, retaining productive beta sequences. Rows with one shared CDR3 protein collapse into an entry with the most common genes and DNA. The V and J calls and clone size are TCRdb's, not the authors'. The sample yields 600,000 to 850,000 distinct CDR3 sequences; 15% to 20% were counted once. Jointly, the top ten make up 15% to 20% of the sample.

The V and J ends are trimmed by 1 base and 5 bases, leaving 7 bases between them. For CDR1 and CDR2, the germline V gene lists MNHNS and SASEGT. The CDR3 runs 13 amino acids, cysteine and phenylalanine included. Only the CDR3 portion is preserved as DNA: 39 bases, with reading frame beginning at the first base. This clonotype has only a few counts. The antigen it binds to is not known. Within one base of it there is no much larger clone, and no base qualities were kept. Hyperthyroidism patients were newly diagnosed, had a disease duration of under 2 months, and were aged 18 to 65 years. Patients with uncontrolled infections, other autoimmune diseases, pregnancy or lactation were excluded. Clinical symptoms, serum thyroxine and TRAb, thyroid ultrasound, and orbital computed tomography formed the basis for the diagnoses. For progressor patients, blood was drawn at the first diagnosis of hyperthyroidism, before any ophthalmopathy symptoms had appeared. PBMCs were separated from around 9.1 ml of fresh peripheral blood using Ficoll-Paque density gradient centrifugation. Patients classed as progressors first received a Graves' hyperthyroidism diagnosis and then went on to develop ophthalmopathy during follow-up. Trizol reagent was used to extract total RNA, and RNA quality was then checked on an Agilent 2100 Bioanalyzer.

Recombination connected TRBV6-1 to TRBJ2-3, with the D call perhaps TRBD1 or TRBD2, each one matching 5 bases. The sample taken for sequencing was blood. The origin of this receptor is a woman aged 50 to 65 with Graves' hyperthyroidism that later progressed to Graves' ophthalmopathy. The CDR3 protein is CASSEGGRDTQYF. The DNA sequence follows: TGTGCCAGCAGTGAAGGGGGGAGAGATACGCAGTATTTT.